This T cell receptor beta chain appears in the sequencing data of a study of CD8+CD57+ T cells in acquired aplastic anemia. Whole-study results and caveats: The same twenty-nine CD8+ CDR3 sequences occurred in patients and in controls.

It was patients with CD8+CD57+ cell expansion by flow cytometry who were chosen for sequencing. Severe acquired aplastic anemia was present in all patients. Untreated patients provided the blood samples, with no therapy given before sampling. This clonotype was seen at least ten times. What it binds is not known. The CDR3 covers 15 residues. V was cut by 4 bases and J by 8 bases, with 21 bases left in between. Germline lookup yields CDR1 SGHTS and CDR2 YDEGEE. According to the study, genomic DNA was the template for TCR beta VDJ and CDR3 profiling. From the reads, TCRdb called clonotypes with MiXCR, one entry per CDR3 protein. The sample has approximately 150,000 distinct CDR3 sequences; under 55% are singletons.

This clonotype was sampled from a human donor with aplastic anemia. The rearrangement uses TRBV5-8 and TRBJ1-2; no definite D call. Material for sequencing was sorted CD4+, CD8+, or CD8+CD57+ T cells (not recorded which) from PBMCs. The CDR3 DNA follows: TGTGCCAGCAGCCGCCCCGAACGTATGATAGGGGGCTACACCTTC. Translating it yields CASSRPERMIGGYTF.